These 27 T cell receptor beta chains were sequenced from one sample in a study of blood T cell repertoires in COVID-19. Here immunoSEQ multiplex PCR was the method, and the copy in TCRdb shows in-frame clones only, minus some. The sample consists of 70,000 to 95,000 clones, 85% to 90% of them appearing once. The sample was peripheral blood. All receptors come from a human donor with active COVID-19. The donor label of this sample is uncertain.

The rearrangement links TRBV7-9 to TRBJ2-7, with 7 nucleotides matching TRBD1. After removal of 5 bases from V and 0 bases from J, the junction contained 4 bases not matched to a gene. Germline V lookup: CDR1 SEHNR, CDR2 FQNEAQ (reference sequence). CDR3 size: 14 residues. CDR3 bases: TGTGCCAGCAGCCCTCGGGACAGCTCCTACGAGCAGTACTTC. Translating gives CASSPRDSSYEQYF. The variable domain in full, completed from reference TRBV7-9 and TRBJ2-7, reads DTGVSQNPRHKITKRGQNVTFRCDPISEHNRLYWYRQTLGQGPEFLTYFQNEAQLEKSRLLSDRFSAERPKGSFSTLEIQRTEQGDSAMYLCASSPRDSSYEQYFGPGTRLTVT.

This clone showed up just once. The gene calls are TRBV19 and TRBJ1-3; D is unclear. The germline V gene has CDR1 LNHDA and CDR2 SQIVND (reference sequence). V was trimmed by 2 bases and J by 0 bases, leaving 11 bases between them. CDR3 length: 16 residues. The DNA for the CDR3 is TGTGCCAGTAGTATAATCGGTAAATACTCTGGAAACACCATATATTTT. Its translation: CASSIIGKYSGNTIYF.

The CDR3 nucleotides are TGTGCCAGCTCGGGACAGGGAGGTGAAAAACTGTTTTTT. Amino acid sequence: CASSGQGGEKLFF. The genes are TRBV18 and TRBJ1-4, with 9 positions matching TRBD1. The length of the CDR3 is 13 residues. After removal of 6 bases from V and 7 bases from J, the junction contained 3 bases not matched to a gene. In germline, CDR1 is KGHSH, CDR2 LQKENI. Combining the CDR3 with reference TRBV18 and TRBJ1-4 gives the whole variable domain NAGVMQNPRHLVRRRGQEARLRCSPMKGHSHVYWYRQLPEEGLKFMVYLQKENIIDESGMPKERFSAEFPKEGPSILRIQQVVRGDSAAYFCASSGQGGEKLFFGSGTQLSVL.

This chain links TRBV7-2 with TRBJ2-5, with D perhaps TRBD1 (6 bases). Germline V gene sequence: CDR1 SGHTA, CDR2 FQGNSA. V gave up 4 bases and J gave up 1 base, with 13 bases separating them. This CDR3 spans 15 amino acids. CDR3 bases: TGTGCCAGCAGCTCCAACGGACAGCGCCAAGAGACCCAGTACTTC. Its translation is CASSSNGQRQETQYF.

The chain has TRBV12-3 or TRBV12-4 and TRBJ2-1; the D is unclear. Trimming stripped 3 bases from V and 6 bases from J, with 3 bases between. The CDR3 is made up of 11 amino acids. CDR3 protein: CASSLANEQFF. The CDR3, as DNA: TGTGCCAGCAGTTTGGCCAATGAGCAGTTCTTC.

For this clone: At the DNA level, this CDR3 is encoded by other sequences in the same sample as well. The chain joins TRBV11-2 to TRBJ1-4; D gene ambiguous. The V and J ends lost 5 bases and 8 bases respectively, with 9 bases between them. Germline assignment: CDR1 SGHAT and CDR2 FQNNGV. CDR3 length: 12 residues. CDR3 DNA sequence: TGTGCCAGCAGCCTGACTAGAGAAAAACTGTTTTTT. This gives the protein CASSLTREKLFF. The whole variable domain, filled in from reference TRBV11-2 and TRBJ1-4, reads EAGVAQSPRYKIIEKRQSVAFWCNPISGHATLYWYQQILGQGPKLLIQFQNNGVVDDSQLPKDRFSAERLKGVDSTLKIQPAKLEDSAVYLCASSLTREKLFFGSGTQLSVL.

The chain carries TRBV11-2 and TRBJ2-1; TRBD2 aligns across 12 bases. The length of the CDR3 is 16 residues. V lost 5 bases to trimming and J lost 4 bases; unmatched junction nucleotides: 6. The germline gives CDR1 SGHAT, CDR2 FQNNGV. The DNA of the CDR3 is TGTGCCAGCAGCCCCGCCGGGACTAGCGGGTACAATGAGCAGTTCTTC. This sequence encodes CASSPAGTSGYNEQFF.

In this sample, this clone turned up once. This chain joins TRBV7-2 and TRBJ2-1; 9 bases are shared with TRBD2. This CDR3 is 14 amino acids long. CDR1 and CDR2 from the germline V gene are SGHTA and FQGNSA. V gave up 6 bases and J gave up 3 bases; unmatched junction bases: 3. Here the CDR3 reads CASSLAGRYNEQFF. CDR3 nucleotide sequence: TGTGCCAGCAGTCTAGCGGGACGCTACAATGAGCAGTTCTTC.

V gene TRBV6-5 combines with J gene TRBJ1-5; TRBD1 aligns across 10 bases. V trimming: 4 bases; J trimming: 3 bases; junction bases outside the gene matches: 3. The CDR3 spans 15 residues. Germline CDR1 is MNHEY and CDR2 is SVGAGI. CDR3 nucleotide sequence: TGTGCCAGCAGTTGGACAGGGGGGTTCAATCAGCCCCAGCATTTT. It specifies CASSWTGGFNQPQHF.

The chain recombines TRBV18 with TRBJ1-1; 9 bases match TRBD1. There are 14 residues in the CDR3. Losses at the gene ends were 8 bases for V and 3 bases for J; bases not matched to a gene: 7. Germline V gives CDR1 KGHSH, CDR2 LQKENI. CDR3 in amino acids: CASTIQGADTEAFF. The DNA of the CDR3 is TGTGCCAGCACAATACAGGGGGCCGACACTGAAGCTTTCTTT.

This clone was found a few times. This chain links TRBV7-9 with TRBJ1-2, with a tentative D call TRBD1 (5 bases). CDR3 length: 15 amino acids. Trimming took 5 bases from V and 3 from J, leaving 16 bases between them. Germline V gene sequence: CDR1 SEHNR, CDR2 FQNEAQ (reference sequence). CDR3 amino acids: CASSPNLGQDYGYTF. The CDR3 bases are TGTGCCAGCAGCCCAAACCTGGGGCAGGACTATGGCTACACCTTC.

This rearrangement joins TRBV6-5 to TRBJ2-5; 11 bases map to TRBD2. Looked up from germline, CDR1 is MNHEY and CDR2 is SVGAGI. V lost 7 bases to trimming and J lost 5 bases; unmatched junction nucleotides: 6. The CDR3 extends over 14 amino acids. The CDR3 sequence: CASNLAGGRETQYF. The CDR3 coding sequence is TGTGCCAGCAACTTAGCGGGGGGGCGGGAGACCCAGTACTTC.

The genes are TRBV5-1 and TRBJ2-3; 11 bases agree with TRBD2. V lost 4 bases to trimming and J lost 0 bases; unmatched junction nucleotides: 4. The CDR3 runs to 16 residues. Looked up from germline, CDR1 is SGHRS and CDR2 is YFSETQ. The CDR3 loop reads CASSLGLAASTDTQYF. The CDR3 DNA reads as TGCGCCAGCAGCCTGGGACTAGCGGCTAGCACAGATACGCAGTATTTT.

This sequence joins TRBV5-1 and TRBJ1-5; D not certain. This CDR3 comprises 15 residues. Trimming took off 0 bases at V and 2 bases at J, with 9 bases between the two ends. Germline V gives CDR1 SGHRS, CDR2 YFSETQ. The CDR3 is CASSLDVSRNQPQHF. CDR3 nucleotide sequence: TGCGCCAGCAGCTTGGATGTGTCTCGCAATCAGCCCCAGCATTTT.

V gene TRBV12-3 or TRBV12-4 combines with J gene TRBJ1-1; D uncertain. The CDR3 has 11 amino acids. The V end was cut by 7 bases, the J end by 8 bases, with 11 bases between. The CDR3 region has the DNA TGTGCCAGCAAATTGAGAGCCGAAGCTTTCTTT. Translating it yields CASKLRAEAFF.

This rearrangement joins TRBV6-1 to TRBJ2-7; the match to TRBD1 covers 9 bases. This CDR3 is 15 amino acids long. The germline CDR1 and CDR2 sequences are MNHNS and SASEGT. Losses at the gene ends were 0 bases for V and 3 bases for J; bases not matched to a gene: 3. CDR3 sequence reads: CASSEAGQGLYEQYF. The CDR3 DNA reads TGTGCCAGCAGTGAAGCGGGACAGGGACTCTACGAGCAGTACTTC.

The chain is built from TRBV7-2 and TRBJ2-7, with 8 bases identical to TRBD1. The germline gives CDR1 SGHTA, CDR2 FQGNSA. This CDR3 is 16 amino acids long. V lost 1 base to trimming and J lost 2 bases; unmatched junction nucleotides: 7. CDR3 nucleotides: TGTGCCAGCAGCTTAGGTCTTAGGGACAGGCCCTACGAGCAGTACTTC. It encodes CASSLGLRDRPYEQYF.

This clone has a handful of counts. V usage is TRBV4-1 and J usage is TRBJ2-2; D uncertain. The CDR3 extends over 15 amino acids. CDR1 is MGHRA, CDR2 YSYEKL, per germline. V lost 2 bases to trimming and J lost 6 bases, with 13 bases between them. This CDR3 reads CASSQSAPVPGELFF. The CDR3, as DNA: TGCGCCAGCAGCCAATCAGCGCCTGTCCCCGGGGAGCTGTTTTTT.

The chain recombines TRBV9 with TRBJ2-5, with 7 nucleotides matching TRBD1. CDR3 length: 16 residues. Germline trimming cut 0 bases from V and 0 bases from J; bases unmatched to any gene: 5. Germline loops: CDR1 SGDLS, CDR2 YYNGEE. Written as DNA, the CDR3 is TGTGCCAGCAGCGTAGGGCCAGGGGGTAACCAAGAGACCCAGTACTTC. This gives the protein CASSVGPGGNQETQYF.

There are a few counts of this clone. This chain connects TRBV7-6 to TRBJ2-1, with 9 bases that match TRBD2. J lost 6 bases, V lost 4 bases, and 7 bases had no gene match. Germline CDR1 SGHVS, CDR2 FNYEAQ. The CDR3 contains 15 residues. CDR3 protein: CASSSETTSGNEQFF. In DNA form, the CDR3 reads TGTGCCAGCAGCTCGGAAACGACTAGCGGCAATGAGCAGTTCTTC.

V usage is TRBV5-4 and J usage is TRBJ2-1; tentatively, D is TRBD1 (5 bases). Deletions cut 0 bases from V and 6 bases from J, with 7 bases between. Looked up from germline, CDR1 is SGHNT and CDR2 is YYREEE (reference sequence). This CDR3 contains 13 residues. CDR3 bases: TGTGCCAGCAGCTTGGTACAGGCCAATGAGCAGTTCTTC. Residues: CASSLVQANEQFF.

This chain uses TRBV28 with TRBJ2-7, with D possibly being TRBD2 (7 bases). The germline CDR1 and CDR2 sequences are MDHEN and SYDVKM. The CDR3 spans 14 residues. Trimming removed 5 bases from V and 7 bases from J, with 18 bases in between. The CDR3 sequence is CASSGGAGAGEQYF. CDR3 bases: TGTGCCAGCAGTGGCGGGGCGGGGGCCGGGGAGCAGTACTTC.

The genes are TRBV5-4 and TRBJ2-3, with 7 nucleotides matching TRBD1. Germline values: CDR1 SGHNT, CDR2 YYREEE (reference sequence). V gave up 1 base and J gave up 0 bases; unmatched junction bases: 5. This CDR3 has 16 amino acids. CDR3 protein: CASSLRGRQSTDTQYF. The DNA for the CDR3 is TGTGCCAGCAGCTTGAGGGGGCGCCAGAGCACAGATACGCAGTATTTT.

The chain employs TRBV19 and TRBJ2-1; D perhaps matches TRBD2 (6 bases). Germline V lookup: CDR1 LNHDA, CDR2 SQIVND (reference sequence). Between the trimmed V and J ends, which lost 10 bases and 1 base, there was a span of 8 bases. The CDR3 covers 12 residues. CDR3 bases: TGTGCCACGGGGGAATCCTACAATGAGCAGTTCTTC. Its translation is CATGESYNEQFF.

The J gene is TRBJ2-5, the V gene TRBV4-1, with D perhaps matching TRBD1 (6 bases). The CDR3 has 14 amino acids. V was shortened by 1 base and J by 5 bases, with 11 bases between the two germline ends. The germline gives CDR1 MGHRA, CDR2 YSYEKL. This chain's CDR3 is CASSQGSGVETQYF. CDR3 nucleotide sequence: TGCGCCAGCAGCCAAGGATCAGGGGTCGAGACCCAGTACTTC.

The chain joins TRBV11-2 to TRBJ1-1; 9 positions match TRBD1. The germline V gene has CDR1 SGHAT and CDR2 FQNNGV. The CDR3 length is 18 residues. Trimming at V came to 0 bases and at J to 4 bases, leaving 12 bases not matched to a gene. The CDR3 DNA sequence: TGTGCCAGCAGCTTAGAGGAGGGACAGGGTCTTGCGAGCACTGAAGCTTTCTTT. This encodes CASSLEEGQGLASTEAFF.

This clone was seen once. The CDR3 here is CASSITALDTNEQFF. DNA for the CDR3: TGTGCCAGCAGTATCACCGCCCTCGACACCAATGAGCAGTTCTTC. This rearrangement joins TRBV7-2 to TRBJ2-1; D gene unclear. Per germline, CDR1 SGHTA and CDR2 FQGNSA. With 6 bases removed from V and 6 bases from J, the gap between germline ends came to 18 bases. This CDR3 comprises 15 residues.